These 17 T cell receptor beta chains were all obtained from the same sample, sequenced in a study of blood T cell repertoires in COVID-19. Some clones are missing from TCRdb's copy, which holds only in-frame ones; the method was immunoSEQ multiplex PCR. The table lists around 250,000 clones, approximately 86% of them singletons. The sequenced sample was PBMCs or T cells enriched from blood (not recorded which). The receptors were sampled from a woman aged 45 to 65 who had recovered from COVID-19.

V and J are TRBV7-2 and TRBJ1-1; 8 bases align to TRBD1. V lost 3 bases and J lost 6; bases outside the gene matches: 3. Germline loops: CDR1 SGHTA, CDR2 FQGNSA. The CDR3 runs 13 residues. The DNA for the CDR3 is TGTGCCAGCAGCTTCCAGGGGGCTTCTGAAGCTTTCTTT. Translating gives CASSFQGASEAFF.

The V gene is TRBV28, the J gene TRBJ1-5; a possible D gene is TRBD1 (5 bases). Deletions cut 6 bases from V and 4 bases from J, with 16 bases between. CDR3 length: 15 amino acids. Germline CDR1 and CDR2: MDHEN and SYDVKM. CDR3 loop: CASSPSDSLNQPQHF. CDR3 DNA: TGTGCCAGCAGCCCATCAGACAGCCTGAATCAGCCCCAGCATTTT.

The gene calls are TRBV28 and TRBJ2-5; a possible D gene is TRBD2 (6 bases). CDR1 is MDHEN and CDR2 is SYDVKM in the germline V gene. V was pared by 7 bases and J by 5 bases, with 20 bases between. This CDR3 has 15 amino acids. DNA of the CDR3: TGTGCCAGCACCTTTTCCACCGGGAGTGAGGAGACCCAGTACTTC. Protein product: CASTFSTGSEETQYF. The full variable domain, with the rest looked up from reference TRBV28 and TRBJ2-5, is DVKVTQSSRYLVKRTGEKVFLECVQDMDHENMFWYRQDPGLGLRLIYFSYDVKMKEKGDIPEGYSVSREKKERFSLILESASTNQTSMYLCASTFSTGSEETQYFGPGTRLLVL.

The chain is built from TRBV11-2 and TRBJ2-1; TRBD2 matches at 12 bases. The trim removed 6 bases at V and 2 bases at J, leaving 14 bases unmatched. Germline-derived CDR1 and CDR2 are SGHAT and FQNNGV. The CDR3 loop spans 19 amino acids. In nucleotides, the CDR3 is TGTGCCAGCAGAGGGACAAGGAGACTAGCGGGGGCAACCTACAATGAGCAGTTCTTC. It yields the protein CASRGTRRLAGATYNEQFF.

The J gene is TRBJ2-1, the V gene TRBV27; 9 bases are a match to TRBD2. Germline loops: CDR1 MNHEY, CDR2 SMNVEV (reference sequence). There are 15 residues in the CDR3. With 5 bases clipped from V and 4 bases from J, the junction kept 6 bases outside the gene matches. This chain's CDR3 is CASSPVAGAYNEQFF. The DNA for the CDR3 is TGTGCCAGCAGTCCGGTAGCGGGAGCGTACAATGAGCAGTTCTTC.

J is TRBJ2-5 and V is TRBV2, with D perhaps TRBD2 (5 bases). Trimming pared 3 bases from V and 5 bases from J, leaving 10 bases between. The CDR3 runs to 13 residues. Germline values: CDR1 SNHLY, CDR2 FYNNEI. The CDR3 DNA reads TGTGCCAGCAGTGATCTAGCTGGCGAGACCCAGTACTTC. Its translation is CASSDLAGETQYF.

The CDR3 spells CASSQDGGDRGRILDTGELFF. The DNA for the CDR3 is TGCGCCAGCAGCCAAGACGGAGGGGACAGGGGGCGTATTTTAGACACCGGGGAGCTGTTTTTT. The chain carries TRBV4-3 and TRBJ2-2; 12 nucleotides agree with TRBD1. CDR3 length equals 21 residues. The junction had 14 bases not matched to a gene; V was cut back by 0 bases and J by 3 bases. Germline V lookup: CDR1 LGHNA, CDR2 YSLEER.

The chain carries TRBV18 and TRBJ1-1; the D is unclear. Trimming took off 5 bases at V and 11 bases at J, with 12 bases between the two ends. The V gene's germline CDR1 is KGHSH and CDR2 LQKENI. The CDR3 runs to 11 residues. CDR3 coding DNA: TGTGCCAGCTCAACGCCGGTAAAGGCTTTCTTT. Residues: CASSTPVKAFF.

The chain joins TRBV7-9 to TRBJ2-7, with 12 bases matching TRBD2. This CDR3 contains 14 residues. CDR1 and CDR2 (germline): SEHNR, FQNEAQ (reference sequence). Trimming removed 5 bases from V and 2 bases from J; junction bases left unmatched: 1. CDR3 residues: CASSRTSGTYEQYF. The CDR3 DNA reads as TGTGCCAGCAGCCGGACTAGCGGGACCTACGAGCAGTACTTC.

V and J are TRBV5-4 and TRBJ1-4; unclear D gene. V shed 0 bases and J shed 0 bases, with 6 bases lying between them. This CDR3 comprises 15 residues. Germline CDR1 and CDR2: SGHNT and YYREEE (reference sequence). Here the CDR3 reads CASSLDRATNEKLFF. The CDR3 bases are TGTGCCAGCAGCTTGGACAGAGCAACTAATGAAAAACTGTTTTTT.

This chain uses TRBV6-5 with TRBJ2-3; 8 nucleotides align to TRBD1. The germline V gene has CDR1 MNHEY and CDR2 SVGAGI. The CDR3 spans 15 residues. The V and J ends lost 10 bases and 0 bases, in that order; junction bases with no gene match: 9. The DNA of the CDR3 is TGTGCCACCACAGGGGGGTGGGATAGCACAGATACGCAGTATTTT. Amino acid sequence: CATTGGWDSTDTQYF.

Here the CDR3 reads CASSDGQARNTEAFF. CDR3 sequence (DNA): TGTGCCAGCAGCGATGGACAGGCAAGGAACACTGAAGCTTTCTTT. The genes are TRBV7-9 and TRBJ1-1; 7 bases line up with TRBD1. Germline trimming cut 5 bases from V and 1 base from J; bases unmatched to any gene: 7. CDR1 and CDR2 from the germline V gene are SEHNR and FQNEAQ (reference sequence). The CDR3 sequence is 15 residues long.

The chain employs TRBV7-9 and TRBJ2-7, with 12 bases fitting TRBD2. Per the germline V gene, CDR1 is SEHNR and CDR2 is FQNEAQ (reference sequence). The CDR3 has 16 amino acids. J gave up 0 bases and V 4 bases, and 4 bases lay outside the gene matches. CDR3 sequence: CASSSTSGRTSYEQYF. Here the CDR3 DNA reads TGTGCCAGCAGCTCCACTAGCGGGAGGACCTCCTACGAGCAGTACTTC.

J is TRBJ2-7 and V is TRBV5-6, with D perhaps matching TRBD2 (6 bases). V lost 4 bases to trimming and J lost 2 bases, with 16 bases between them. Germline CDR1 SGHDT, CDR2 YYEEEE. The CDR3 is made up of 15 amino acids. CDR3 region: CASSDSGIGPYEQYF. As DNA, the CDR3 is TGTGCCAGCAGCGATAGCGGAATCGGCCCCTACGAGCAGTACTTC.

This chain joins TRBV30 and TRBJ2-1, with 7 nucleotides matching TRBD2. The V gene's germline CDR1 is GTSNPN and CDR2 SVGIG (reference sequence). Trimming at V came to 2 bases and at J to 8 bases, leaving 9 bases not matched to a gene. The CDR3 is 14 residues long. CDR3 region: CAWSRLGGSDEQFF. CDR3 sequence (DNA): TGTGCCTGGAGTAGACTGGGCGGGAGCGATGAGCAGTTCTTC.

The chain combines TRBV4-3 with TRBJ2-7; D is perhaps TRBD2 (6 bases). Germline CDR1 reads LGHNA; CDR2 reads YSLEER. V lost 0 bases and J 1 base, leaving 10 bases between the germline ends. The CDR3 extends over 15 amino acids. The DNA of the CDR3 is TGCGCCAGCAGCCAAGAGTCTAGCGTTTCCTACGAGCAGTACTTC. It codes for CASSQESSVSYEQYF.

The V gene is TRBV4-2, the J gene TRBJ1-5; 7 bases are a match to TRBD1. Germline-derived CDR1 and CDR2 are LGHNA and YNFKEQ. The junction had 9 bases not matched to a gene; V was cut back by 2 bases and J by 2 bases. The CDR3 contains 17 residues. As DNA, the CDR3 is TGTGCCAGCAGCCAAACCGCAGGGGGTCGGGGCAATCAGCCCCAGCATTTT. Translated: CASSQTAGGRGNQPQHF.